The sequence of this T cell receptor (beta chain) was determined in a study of multiple sclerosis patients with progressive multifocal leukoencephalopathy. On this clone itself: The antigen is unknown.

Each PCR contained spiked synthetic TR CDR3 controls spanning every V-J pairing. Sequencing was performed with immunoSEQ multiplex PCR; in TCRdb, only in-frame clones are kept and a portion is missing. The data hold about 25,000 clones, with less than 95% observed a single time. The CDR3 extends over 14 amino acids. V was cut by 5 bases and J by 0 bases, with 8 bases left in between. Per the germline V gene, CDR1 is SEHNR and CDR2 is FQNEAQ (reference sequence). Time point: approximately 12 months of natalizumab therapy. General study findings and limits: It is unclear whether the findings reflect JC virus infection or general immunocompromise. PML-onset expanded TRB clones were detectable before and during natalizumab therapy.

The receptor comes from a young man with multiple sclerosis. The source was PBMCs, collected from a patient treated with natalizumab. The chain couples TRBV7-9 to TRBJ1-5, with D maybe TRBD1 (5 bases). CDR3 sequence (DNA): TGTGCCAGCAGCCCCCAGGGTAGCAATCAGCCCCAGCATTTT. It translates to CASSPQGSNQPQHF. The full variable domain, rest sourced from reference TRBV7-9 and TRBJ1-5, is DTGVSQNPRHKITKRGQNVTFRCDPISEHNRLYWYRQTLGQGPEFLTYFQNEAQLEKSRLLSDRFSAERPKGSFSTLEIQRTEQGDSAMYLCASSPQGSNQPQHFGDGTRLSIL.